One and the same sample provided the 14 T cell receptor beta chains below, sequenced in a study of shared clonotypes between healthy human individuals. Sequencing used immunoSEQ multiplex PCR; TCRdb keeps in-frame clones, though not all of them. The sample includes some 2.1 million clones, roughly 94% of them seen just once. Sequenced material: naive CD4+ T cells sorted from blood. The sample's subset: CD45RA+ positively selected. The source of these receptors is a man younger than 35 in good health.

The chain recombines TRBV27 with TRBJ1-6; no clear D gene. Trimming cost V 3 bases and J 8 bases, with 17 bases left between them. The CDR3 is made up of 16 amino acids. Germline V CDR1 and CDR2: MNHEY, SMNVEV (reference sequence). CDR3 coding DNA: TGTGCCAGCAGTTTCCTCCCTGGGGTGGAGTATTCACCCCTCCACTTT. Protein sequence: CASSFLPGVEYSPLHF.

The genes are TRBV10-3 and TRBJ2-1; 10 bases are shared with TRBD2. From germline, CDR1 is ENHRY and CDR2 SYGVKD. CDR3 length: 17 residues. V lost 4 bases and J lost 8; bases outside the gene matches: 14. This CDR3 is CAISGGVTSGKGHEQFF. DNA of the CDR3: TGTGCCATCAGTGGAGGGGTCACTAGCGGGAAGGGGCATGAGCAGTTCTTC.

The chain carries TRBV27 and TRBJ1-2; the D is unclear. Germline lookup yields CDR1 MNHEY and CDR2 SMNVEV (reference sequence). The CDR3 is 15 amino acids. The ends were cut back, 6 bases at V and 8 bases at J, with 22 bases in the middle. CDR3 in amino acids: CASRQTGRTFGGYTF. The DNA for the CDR3 is TGTGCCAGCAGACAGACCGGACGGACCTTCGGGGGCTACACCTTC.

The genes are TRBV6-5 and TRBJ1-4, with D perhaps TRBD1 (5 bases). The CDR3 loop spans 15 amino acids. V dropped 6 bases and J dropped 0 bases, with 11 bases sitting between them. From germline, CDR1 is MNHEY and CDR2 SVGAGI. The CDR3 sequence is CASRSRESTNEKLFF. For the CDR3, the DNA is TGTGCCAGCAGGAGCAGGGAATCAACTAATGAAAAACTGTTTTTT.

This chain joins TRBV9 and TRBJ2-5, with D unclear. CDR1 is SGDLS and CDR2 is YYNGEE in the germline V gene. V lost 0 bases to trimming and J lost 1 base, with 10 bases between them. This CDR3 has 15 amino acids. The CDR3 is CASSVVGITQETQYF. The CDR3, as DNA: TGTGCCAGCAGCGTAGTGGGGATCACCCAAGAGACCCAGTACTTC.

This clone was seen once. The J gene is TRBJ1-4, the V gene TRBV7-2; D uncertain. CDR1 and CDR2 from the germline V gene are SGHTA and FQGNSA. The V and J ends lost 4 bases and 0 bases respectively, with 6 bases between them. The CDR3 is made up of 14 amino acids. CDR3 sequence (DNA): TGTGCCAGCAGCTCGGGAACAACTAATGAAAAACTGTTTTTT. Translated: CASSSGTTNEKLFF. The whole variable domain, remainder taken from reference TRBV7-2 and TRBJ1-4, is GAGVSQSPSNKVTEKGKDVELRCDPISGHTALYWYRQSLGQGLEFLIYFQGNSAPDKSGLPSDRFSAERTGGSVSTLTIQRTQQEDSAVYLCASSSGTTNEKLFFGSGTQLSVL.

The rearrangement joins TRBV10-2 to TRBJ2-7, with 7 bases aligning to TRBD1. Trimming removed 0 bases from V and 2 bases from J; junction bases left unmatched: 4. This CDR3 has 15 residues. Germline lookup yields CDR1 WSHSY and CDR2 SAAADI. In nucleotides, the CDR3 is TGCGCCAGCAGTGAGTCGAACAGGGGCACCTACGAGCAGTACTTC. This encodes CASSESNRGTYEQYF.

J is TRBJ2-2 and V is TRBV4-1, with D perhaps TRBD1 (6 bases). V lost 4 bases and J lost 7, with 19 bases in between. The CDR3 is 16 amino acids. Germline assignment: CDR1 MGHRA and CDR2 YSYEKL. CDR3 in amino acids: CASSPGRGGAYGELFF. The DNA of the CDR3 is TGCGCCAGCAGCCCTGGACGTGGGGGCGCATACGGGGAGCTGTTTTTT.

This chain uses TRBV11-2 with TRBJ1-6, with D uncertain. The ends were cut back, 3 bases at V and 5 bases at J, with 8 bases in the middle. The CDR3 has 14 amino acids. CDR1 and CDR2 from the germline V gene are SGHAT and FQNNGV. The CDR3 nucleotides read TGTGCCAGCAGCTTCCGGGTGGATAATTCACCCCTCCACTTT. This sequence encodes CASSFRVDNSPLHF.

The CDR3 bases are TGTGCCAGTAGTATAAGTCTAGCGGGGGCGGATACGCAGTATTTT. It codes for CASSISLAGADTQYF. The V gene is TRBV19, the J gene TRBJ2-3, with 10 bases lining up with TRBD2. Germline V gives CDR1 LNHDA, CDR2 SQIVND (reference sequence). V lost 2 bases and J lost 6; bases outside the gene matches: 5. The CDR3 totals 15 residues.

The gene calls are TRBV7-9 and TRBJ1-2, with D uncertain. There are 13 residues in the CDR3. The germline V gene has CDR1 SEHNR and CDR2 FQNEAQ (reference sequence). V was shortened by 1 base and J by 4 bases, with 7 bases between the two germline ends. CDR3 loop: CASSLVNSYGYTF. The CDR3 nucleotides read TGTGCCAGCAGCTTAGTGAACAGCTATGGCTACACCTTC.

The genes are TRBV29-1 and TRBJ2-5, with 7 bases identical to TRBD1. With V trimmed by 6 bases and J by 0 bases, 10 bases remained unmatched. The CDR3 has 15 residues. Germline V gene lookup returns CDR1 SQVTM and CDR2 ANQGSEA. The CDR3 nucleotides read TGCAGCGTCGGAAACCTGGGACAGCACCAAGAGACCCAGTACTTC. Translating gives CSVGNLGQHQETQYF.

The V gene is TRBV5-5, the J gene TRBJ2-5; either TRBD1 or TRBD2 may supply D (7 bases each). The V end was cut by 3 bases, the J end by 2 bases, with 17 bases between. CDR1 is SGHKS and CDR2 is YYEKEE in the germline V gene (reference sequence). The CDR3 length is 16 residues. The CDR3 region is CASSSPRGDRQETQYF. In nucleotides, the CDR3 is TGTGCCAGCAGCTCCCCCCGGGGGGACAGACAAGAGACCCAGTACTTC.

This chain links TRBV30 with TRBJ2-3, with D possibly being TRBD2 (5 bases). Trimming stripped 8 bases from V and 2 bases from J, with 17 bases between. CDR1 and CDR2 from the germline V gene are GTSNPN and SVGIG (reference sequence). The CDR3 is 14 amino acids. CDR3 amino acids: CAARVGGNTDTQYF. The CDR3 DNA is TGTGCCGCCAGAGTCGGAGGTAACACAGATACGCAGTATTTT.